The 11 T cell receptor beta chains below all came from one sample that was sequenced in a study of blood T cell repertoires in COVID-19. TCRdb keeps only in-frame clones here, not all; method: immunoSEQ multiplex PCR. The sample contains over 110,000 clones, over 75% of which appear only once. Source material: peripheral blood. Every receptor here comes from a man between 65 and 85 years old with acute or convalescent COVID-19.

The rearrangement links TRBV7-9 to TRBJ1-1; D remains ambiguous. V dropped 7 bases and J dropped 0 bases, with 18 bases sitting between them. This CDR3 has 16 amino acids. CDR1 is SEHNR, CDR2 FQNEAQ, per germline (reference sequence). CDR3 in DNA: TGTGCCAGCAACCCGGGGAGGCGGGCCTTGAACACTGAAGCTTTCTTT. Protein product: CASNPGRRALNTEAFF.

A remark on this clone: The sample contains more than one DNA sequence encoding this CDR3. The gene calls are TRBV5-1 and TRBJ1-3, with 8 bases matching TRBD1. Germline CDR1 reads SGHRS; CDR2 reads YFSETQ. V trimming: 4 bases; J trimming: 4 bases; junction bases outside the gene matches: 4. The CDR3 has 14 residues. The CDR3 DNA is TGCGCCAGCAGCCCGCAGGGGGCGGGAAACACCATATATTTT. It specifies CASSPQGAGNTIYF.

This rearrangement joins TRBV7-6 to TRBJ1-4; D is unresolved. The germline CDR1 and CDR2 sequences are SGHVS and FNYEAQ. The CDR3 has 15 amino acids. V was cut by 2 bases and J by 0 bases, with 7 bases left in between. The CDR3 sequence: CASSLSGATNEKLFF. The CDR3 DNA reads as TGTGCCAGCAGCTTATCCGGTGCAACTAATGAAAAACTGTTTTTT.

The chain carries TRBV7-9 and TRBJ2-5; a possible D gene is TRBD1 (5 bases). From germline, CDR1 is SEHNR and CDR2 FQNEAQ (reference sequence). CDR3 length: 14 residues. V was shortened by 0 bases and J by 5 bases, with 10 bases between the two germline ends. CDR3 sequence: CASSLAQGWETQYF. CDR3 sequence (DNA): TGTGCCAGCAGCTTAGCGCAGGGTTGGGAGACCCAGTACTTC.

The rearrangement joins TRBV30 to TRBJ2-1; no reliable D call. The V gene's germline CDR1 is GTSNPN and CDR2 SVGIG (reference sequence). V was trimmed by 3 bases and J by 7 bases, leaving 7 bases between them. The CDR3 is 11 residues long. In DNA, the CDR3 is TGTGCCTGGAGCTACGATAATGAGCAGTTCTTC. It yields the protein CAWSYDNEQFF. The variable domain in full, completed from reference TRBV30 and TRBJ2-1, reads SQTIHQWPATLVQPVGSPLSLECTVEGTSNPNLYWYRQAAGRGLQLLFYSVGIGQISSEVPQNLSASRPQDRQFILSSKKLLLSDSGFYLCAWSYDNEQFFGPGTRLTVL.

This clone was counted once. The gene calls are TRBV5-4 and TRBJ2-7, with 7 bases aligning to TRBD2. This CDR3 is built from 14 residues. V gave up 4 bases and J gave up 2 bases; unmatched junction bases: 6. Germline CDR1 is SGHNT and CDR2 is YYREEE (reference sequence). This CDR3 is CASSRSGAPYEQYF. The CDR3 nucleotides are TGTGCCAGCAGCCGAAGCGGGGCACCCTACGAGCAGTACTTC.

This chain joins TRBV19 and TRBJ1-1, with D possibly matching TRBD1 (6 bases). The CDR3 is 14 residues long. The germline gives CDR1 LNHDA, CDR2 SQIVND (reference sequence). The V end was cut by 3 bases, the J end by 1 base, with 9 bases between. For the CDR3, the DNA is TGTGCCAGTAGTATGGTGACAGGGAACACTGAAGCTTTCTTT. It encodes CASSMVTGNTEAFF.

CDR3 protein: CASKTSDWSEKLFF. CDR3 coding DNA: TGTGCCAGCAAGACCTCGGACTGGTCTGAAAAACTGTTTTTT. The chain carries TRBV19 and TRBJ1-4, with no clear D. The CDR3 contains 14 residues. Trimming left V 9 bases short and J 7 bases short, with 18 bases between. Germline CDR1 reads LNHDA; CDR2 reads SQIVND (reference sequence).

This chain uses TRBV6-5 with TRBJ2-7, with D tentatively TRBD1 (6 bases). The CDR3 has 14 residues. Germline CDR1 reads MNHEY; CDR2 reads SVGAGI. V was shortened by 6 bases and J by 0 bases, with 12 bases between the two germline ends. The DNA for the CDR3 is TGTGCCAGCAGCCGGACAGCAACCTCCTACGAGCAGTACTTC. This codes for CASSRTATSYEQYF.

The chain links TRBV7-7 to TRBJ1-4; D is uncertain. Per germline, CDR1 SSHAT and CDR2 FNYEAQ (reference sequence). Deletions cut 1 base from V and 4 bases from J, with 4 bases between. The CDR3 is 13 amino acids. The CDR3 sequence is CASSLGLNEKLFF. DNA of the CDR3: TGTGCCAGCAGCTTAGGACTTAATGAAAAACTGTTTTTT.

The rearrangement links TRBV2 to TRBJ2-3; the match to TRBD2 covers 7 bases. This CDR3 contains 14 residues. Germline trimming cut 10 bases from V and 6 bases from J; bases unmatched to any gene: 13. Germline V gene data show CDR1 as SNHLY and CDR2 as FYNNEI. Written as DNA, the CDR3 is TGTGCCACCAAGCCGGGCGGGAGTGGCGATACGCAGTATTTT. Amino acids: CATKPGGSGDTQYF.